These 16 T cell receptor beta chains originate from one sample sequenced in a study of T cell changes during pregnancy in multiple sclerosis. The method was immunoSEQ multiplex PCR; TCRdb's version includes in-frame clones alone and lacks a portion of them. The sample consists of around 50,000 clones, over 75% of them appearing once. The sample was CD8+ T cells from peripheral blood mononuclear cells, taken in the second trimester of pregnancy. These receptors were taken from a female donor with multiple sclerosis, enrolled in a pregnancy study.

The chain combines TRBV5-4 with TRBJ2-3; 9 bases match TRBD2. CDR1 is SGHNT and CDR2 is YYREEE in the germline V gene (reference sequence). This CDR3 spans 15 amino acids. With 4 bases clipped from V and 1 base from J, the junction kept 4 bases outside the gene matches. CDR3 bases: TGTGCCAGCAGCACTTTAGCGGGGGGCACAGATACGCAGTATTTT. Protein: CASSTLAGGTDTQYF.

The V gene is TRBV10-1, the J gene TRBJ2-1; 7 positions match TRBD2. V shed 2 bases and J 1 base; nucleotides not matched to a gene: 8. Germline CDR1 is WNHNN and CDR2 is SYGVQD (reference sequence). The CDR3 is 17 residues long. CDR3 protein: CASSELGREESYNEQFF. CDR3 coding DNA: TGCGCCAGCAGTGAGCTAGGCCGGGAGGAATCCTACAATGAGCAGTTCTTC.

The CDR3 DNA follows: TGTGCCAGCAGTGAAAGAGGCAGTTACCAAGAGACCCAGTACTTC. Amino acids: CASSERGSYQETQYF. The rearrangement uses TRBV2 and TRBJ2-5; D call uncertain. The V end was cut by 2 bases, the J end by 0 bases, with 10 bases between. Per the germline V gene, CDR1 is SNHLY and CDR2 is FYNNEI. The CDR3 extends over 15 amino acids.

The J gene is TRBJ2-1, the V gene TRBV9; D call uncertain. The CDR3 length is 14 residues. Between the trimmed V and J ends, which lost 3 bases and 0 bases, there was a span of 7 bases. CDR1 SGDLS and CDR2 YYNGEE come from the germline V gene. This chain's CDR3 is CASSDPSSYNEQFF. The CDR3 coding sequence is TGTGCCAGCAGCGATCCGAGCTCCTACAATGAGCAGTTCTTC.

The J gene is TRBJ2-2, the V gene TRBV6-1; TRBD1 matches at 8 bases. The ends lost 8 bases at V and 1 base at J; junction bases unmatched: 6. The germline gives CDR1 MNHNS, CDR2 SASEGT. The CDR3 sequence is 15 residues long. The CDR3 loop is CASPFGQGNTGELFF. CDR3 DNA: TGTGCCAGCCCGTTTGGACAGGGGAACACCGGGGAGCTGTTTTTT.

V usage is TRBV10-1 and J usage is TRBJ2-6; D remains unclear. CDR1 is WNHNN and CDR2 is SYGVQD in the germline V gene (reference sequence). Deletions cut 5 bases from V and 0 bases from J, with 11 bases between. The CDR3 is 16 amino acids. DNA for the CDR3: TGCGCCAGCAGTCACATATTTAACTCTGGGGCCAACGTCCTGACTTTC. Translation: CASSHIFNSGANVLTF.

The count of this clone is one. The chain joins TRBV7-6 to TRBJ2-3, with 9 bases fitting TRBD2. This CDR3 has 17 amino acids. CDR1 is SGHVS and CDR2 is FNYEAQ in the germline V gene. Trimming removed 2 bases from V and 2 bases from J; junction bases left unmatched: 8. The CDR3 region is CASSLIGAGGNTDTQYF. CDR3 DNA: TGTGCCAGCAGCTTAATCGGGGCGGGGGGGAACACAGATACGCAGTATTTT.

The V gene is TRBV30, the J gene TRBJ1-4, with D perhaps TRBD1 (6 bases). CDR1 is GTSNPN, CDR2 SVGIG, per germline (reference sequence). V dropped 1 base and J dropped 0 bases, with 18 bases sitting between them. The CDR3 totals 18 residues. The CDR3: CAWSAFTGTPATNEKLFF. The DNA for the CDR3 is TGTGCCTGGAGTGCGTTCACCGGGACACCTGCAACTAATGAAAAACTGTTTTTT.

This chain joins TRBV19 and TRBJ2-1; TRBD2 aligns across 11 bases. Trimming at V came to 2 bases and at J to 8 bases, leaving 5 bases not matched to a gene. CDR1 LNHDA and CDR2 SQIVND come from the germline V gene (reference sequence). This CDR3 has 15 residues. CDR3 sequence (DNA): TGTGCCAGTAGTATACTAGCGGGAGGCCAGCATGAGCAGTTCTTC. Its protein is CASSILAGGQHEQFF.

The chain has TRBV9 and TRBJ1-1; perhaps TRBD1 as D (5 bases). Germline V gives CDR1 SGDLS, CDR2 YYNGEE. V was shortened by 4 bases and J by 6 bases, with 16 bases between the two germline ends. The CDR3 spans 14 residues. CDR3 protein: CASSTSQGNAEAFF. The CDR3 nucleotides read TGTGCCAGCAGCACATCCCAGGGTAACGCTGAAGCTTTCTTT.

The rearrangement links TRBV5-6 to TRBJ2-5, with 8 bases lining up with TRBD2. The V gene's germline CDR1 is SGHDT and CDR2 YYEEEE. This CDR3 spans 18 amino acids. The junction had 14 bases not matched to a gene; V was cut back by 4 bases and J by 0 bases. CDR3 sequence (DNA): TGTGCCAGCAGCCCCTCAGGTAGCGGGGTCGGGTACCAAGAGACCCAGTACTTC. Its protein product is CASSPSGSGVGYQETQYF.

CDR3 coding DNA: TGTGCCAGCAGGGCAGGGGGGATCCACGAGCAGTACTTC. It codes for CASRAGGIHEQYF. The genes are TRBV27 and TRBJ2-7; TRBD1 is a possible D gene (7 bases). Germline V gives CDR1 MNHEY, CDR2 SMNVEV (reference sequence). This CDR3 contains 13 residues. The V and J ends lost 6 bases and 5 bases respectively, with 14 bases between them.

This chain uses TRBV18 with TRBJ1-2; D is ambiguous. With 3 bases removed from V and 4 bases from J, the gap between germline ends came to 12 bases. The CDR3 has 14 residues. CDR1 and CDR2 (germline): KGHSH, LQKENI. The CDR3: CASSPPEQTYGYTF. The CDR3 nucleotides read TGTGCCAGCTCACCCCCGGAACAGACCTATGGCTACACCTTC. Looking up the rest from reference TRBV18 and TRBJ1-2 gives the full variable domain: NAGVMQNPRHLVRRRGQEARLRCSPMKGHSHVYWYRQLPEEGLKFMVYLQKENIIDESGMPKERFSAEFPKEGPSILRIQQVVRGDSAAYFCASSPPEQTYGYTFGSGTRLTVV.

The J gene is TRBJ2-7, the V gene TRBV4-1, with 9 nucleotides matching TRBD1. The CDR3 sequence is 15 residues long. Germline V gene sequence: CDR1 MGHRA, CDR2 YSYEKL. With 1 base clipped from V and 3 bases from J, the junction kept 4 bases outside the gene matches. The CDR3 loop is CASSQGPGQGYEQYF. The CDR3 coding sequence is TGCGCCAGCAGCCAAGGACCGGGACAGGGCTACGAGCAGTACTTC.

This chain joins TRBV30 and TRBJ2-6; the D gene is possibly TRBD2 (5 bases). The CDR3 contains 14 residues. V was pared by 5 bases and J by 0 bases, with 8 bases between. CDR1 is GTSNPN, CDR2 SVGIG, per germline (reference sequence). CDR3 protein: CAWDGLSGANVLTF. The CDR3 DNA sequence: TGTGCCTGGGACGGACTCTCTGGGGCCAACGTCCTGACTTTC.

The chain is built from TRBV19 and TRBJ1-2, with no clear D. Looked up from germline, CDR1 is LNHDA and CDR2 is SQIVND (reference sequence). The V end was cut by 4 bases, the J end by 4 bases, with 16 bases between. This CDR3 region has 15 residues. CDR3: CASSNRLGVGYGYTF. CDR3 coding DNA: TGTGCCAGTAGTAACCGACTGGGAGTTGGCTATGGCTACACCTTC.